One sample yielded the 8 T cell receptor beta chains listed below, sequenced in a study of T-cell reconstitution after alpha-beta-depleted transplantation in children. Preparation of the TCRbeta library used unique molecular identifiers. Via MiXCR, TCRdb re-called the PCR reads, giving one row per CDR3 protein. The sample carries some 640,000 distinct CDR3 sequences, approximately 17% recorded once. Sequencing used PBMCs from the stem cell graft donor, obtained from the stem cell graft. The origin of the receptors is a human donor who donated a stem cell graft to a child with acute myeloid leukemia.

This clonotype was counted ten times or more. The chain is built from TRBV6-5 and TRBJ1-1; D gene ambiguous. CDR1 and CDR2 (germline): MNHEY, SVGAGI. This CDR3 has 17 amino acids. The V gene lost 0 bases and the J gene lost 2 bases, with 16 bases spanning the gap. CDR3 sequence (DNA): TGTGCCAGCAGTTACTCGACTAAACGGGGATTAAACACTGAAGCTTTCTTT. Translation: CASSYSTKRGLNTEAFF.

In this sample, this clonotype turned up many times. The CDR3 here is CSVGVETYSYEQYF. DNA for the CDR3: TGCAGCGTTGGGGTAGAAACTTACTCCTACGAGCAGTACTTC. The gene calls are TRBV29-1 and TRBJ2-7; the D is unclear. Per the germline V gene, CDR1 is SQVTM and CDR2 is ANQGSEA. This CDR3 is built from 14 residues. Trimming pared 4 bases from V and 0 bases from J, leaving 13 bases between.

The table lists this clonotype with a few counts. This rearrangement joins TRBV20-1 to TRBJ2-3; perhaps TRBD1 as D (5 bases). CDR3 size: 15 residues. Trimming removed 0 bases at V and 1 base at J, with 11 bases between. CDR1 is DFQATT and CDR2 is SNEGSKA in the germline V gene (reference sequence). The CDR3 sequence is CSARDRRGRTDTQYF. DNA of the CDR3: TGCAGTGCTAGAGATCGAAGGGGCCGCACAGATACGCAGTATTTT.

This clonotype was detected many times. The chain links TRBV29-1 to TRBJ2-7; D is undetermined. Germline values: CDR1 SQVTM, CDR2 ANQGSEA. V lost 4 bases and J 4 bases, leaving 23 bases between the germline ends. This CDR3 has 16 amino acids. The CDR3 region is CSVVDLHPSFLYEQYF. The CDR3 DNA reads as TGCAGCGTTGTAGACCTTCACCCCTCGTTTTTATACGAGCAGTACTTC.

This clonotype was observed a handful of times. V usage is TRBV7-2 and J usage is TRBJ1-3; the D gene is possibly TRBD1 (6 bases). The germline CDR1 and CDR2 sequences are SGHTA and FQGNSA. The CDR3 runs 15 residues. V was shortened by 5 bases and J by 9 bases, with 20 bases between the two germline ends. The DNA for the CDR3 is TGTGCCAGCAGCCCCGGGGGGGCTGGAAAATCCACCATATATTTT. Translated, it gives CASSPGGAGKSTIYF.

This clonotype was observed a handful of times. This chain connects TRBV5-1 to TRBJ2-3; D may be TRBD2 (6 bases). CDR1 is SGHRS, CDR2 YFSETQ, per germline. This CDR3 spans 15 amino acids. Trimming removed 5 bases at V and 6 bases at J, with 19 bases between. The CDR3 loop reads CASRPAVGGLDTQYF. Here the CDR3 DNA reads TGCGCCAGCAGGCCCGCAGTCGGGGGATTGGATACGCAGTATTTT.

Turning to this clonotype: A much larger clone differs by one base, so this may be a read error. For the CDR3, the DNA is TGCTGTGCTAGAGTTTCGAGGGGAGGCACCGGGGAGCTGTTTTTT. Protein sequence: CCARVSRGGTGELFF. The V call is TRBV20-1, the J call TRBJ2-2; D is perhaps TRBD2 (6 bases). The CDR3 is made up of 15 amino acids. Germline CDR1 and CDR2: DFQATT and SNEGSKA (reference sequence).

The chain combines TRBV10-3 with TRBJ1-5, with D perhaps matching TRBD1 (6 bases). V lost 0 bases and J 5 bases, leaving 14 bases between the germline ends. CDR3 length equals 16 residues. The germline gives CDR1 ENHRY, CDR2 SYGVKD. The CDR3 reads CAISESGDRLYQPQHF. The CDR3, as DNA: TGTGCCATCAGTGAGTCGGGTGACAGGCTTTATCAGCCCCAGCATTTT.